One TCR beta chain is described in this entry. Its target is not known. These data come from a study of cytomegalovirus exposure and HLA in healthy donors. Study findings and constraints: Accurate prediction of HLA-A and HLA-B alleles (for most subjects) was reportedly achieved from TCR beta sequences.

13 Jbeta primers and 60 Vbeta primers were used for the PCR. Data came from immunoSEQ multiplex PCR; TCRdb stores just in-frame clones and leaves some out. This table holds about 120,000 clones, around 77% found once. Per germline, CDR1 MNHNY and CDR2 SVGAGI (reference sequence). The ends were cut back, 0 bases at V and 5 bases at J, with 4 bases in the middle. The CDR3 runs 13 residues. The clonotype comes from a human donor in good health. The rearrangement uses TRBV6-6 and TRBJ2-2; the D is unclear. Sequencing was carried out using PBMCs. The CDR3 coding sequence is TGTGCCAGCAGTTACTCCCTTACCGGGGAGCTGTTTTTT. Its translation: CASSYSLTGELFF.